A selection of T cell receptor beta chains follows, all from one sample in a study of T cell responses to AZD1222 COVID-19 vaccine. The table came from immunoSEQ multiplex PCR; TCRdb's copy has only in-frame clones and leaves some out. This sample has approximately 160,000 clones; under 95% occur once, and the top ten carry approximately 1.1%. The sequencing used peripheral blood, collected 28 days after the second AZD1222 dose. All receptors come from an adult who received the AZD1222 COVID-19 vaccine. CDR3s include the opening cysteine and the closing phenylalanine or tryptophan.

v_gene,j_gene,CDR3aa
TRBV6-2/TRBV6-3,TRBJ1-2,CASSSTSGGRGGYTF
TRBV6-5,TRBJ2-7,CASGLAGNEQYF
TRBV29-1,TRBJ1-4,CSAGFTGEKLFF
TRBV18,TRBJ1-5,CASSPGEDQPQHF
TRBV7-8,TRBJ2-5,CASSVGASGGQETQYF
TRBV5-4,TRBJ2-1,CASSSGGGPSYNEQFF
TRBV6-5,TRBJ2-7,CASSYSEDRGRKQYF
TRBV19,TRBJ2-1,CASSAAGSSYNEQFF
TRBV2,TRBJ2-7,CAEGAGNHEQYF
TRBV6-6,TRBJ2-2,CASPHRAVGGGELFF
TRBV5-6,TRBJ1-4,CASTLTGTNEKLFF
TRBV6-5,TRBJ1-4,CASTPASGGEEKLFF
TRBV29-1,TRBJ1-2,CSAHGNYGYTF
TRBV18,TRBJ1-6,CASSPDQNSPLHF
TRBV7-9,TRBJ2-1,CASSTQGNTYNEQFF
TRBV5-8,TRBJ1-2,CASSDRTGGDGYTF
TRBV9,TRBJ1-1,CASSASPGNTEAFF
TRBV18,TRBJ1-2,CASSPDPESNYGYTF
TRBV7-6,TRBJ2-7,CASSLLPPGKGEQYF
TRBV2,TRBJ2-5,CASSDVAGVLQETQYF
TRBV30,TRBJ1-2,CAWITGIYGYTF
TRBV6-5,TRBJ2-7,CASSSTPGQSDEQYF
TRBV2,TRBJ2-7,CASSVTLAGGRFSYEQYF
TRBV10-2,TRBJ2-1,CASRGGSQGKIGEQFF
TRBV14,TRBJ2-3,CASSQVRPSLTDTQYF
TRBV11-3,TRBJ2-2,CASSEGVLGELFF
TRBV29-1,TRBJ1-1,CSVEGDGYTEAFF
TRBV11-2,TRBJ1-2,CASSRTAIYGYTF
TRBV6-4,TRBJ2-6,CASSDSGGGGANVLTF
TRBV6-6,TRBJ1-5,CASRADQPQHF
TRBV12-3/TRBV12-4,TRBJ1-4,CASMRGFNEKLFF
TRBV11-2,TRBJ1-2,CASSLFTGEGAGYTF
TRBV9,TRBJ2-1,CASSRGDNTYNEQFF
TRBV6-5,TRBJ1-4,CASSYSQGGNEKLFF
TRBV28,TRBJ1-4,CASSSPGTDEKLFF
TRBV29-1,TRBJ1-1,CSAPTTGAVREAFF
TRBV27,TRBJ1-1,CASSTGTVSETFF
TRBV29-1,TRBJ1-2,CSVELARNYGYTF
TRBV19,TRBJ1-4,CASSIRKVFNEKLFF
TRBV30,TRBJ1-2,CAWSVGGTDGYTF
TRBV27,TRBJ2-7,CASSSRQGLTYEQYF
TRBV30,TRBJ2-2,CAWSPTLTGAGELFF
TRBV7-9,TRBJ1-1,CASSRGRSGGRVTEAFF
TRBV9,TRBJ2-1,CASSEFSGGDEQFF
TRBV2,TRBJ2-1,CASVWYNEQFF
TRBV6-5,TRBJ2-1,CASRVDSSYNEQFF
TRBV6-2/TRBV6-3,TRBJ1-2,CASSYASNYGYTF
TRBV3-1/TRBV3-2,TRBJ1-2,CATSRGATGYTF
TRBV5-1,TRBJ2-3,CASSLDAGGGNTQYF
TRBV12-3/TRBV12-4,TRBJ2-3,CASSPDYSDTQYF
TRBV28,TRBJ1-2,CASRSLPGQGANGYTF
TRBV11-2,TRBJ2-7,CASSDGSYEQYF
TRBV5-1,TRBJ2-1,CASSYAGHEYNEQFF
TRBV6-1,TRBJ1-2,CASSERGNGYGYTF
TRBV10-1,TRBJ1-1,CASSEDILNTEAFF
TRBV6-1,TRBJ1-2,CASSELTSYRYTF
TRBV5-4,TRBJ2-3,CASSSTGRGDTQYF
TRBV2,TRBJ2-7,CASSGGTVTYEQYF
TRBV12-3/TRBV12-4,TRBJ1-2,CASSPRAELGYTF
TRBV18,TRBJ1-5,CASSPEVLEGQPQHF